The 28 T cell receptor beta chains below all came from one sample that was sequenced in a study of tumor-infiltrating lymphocytes in primary liver carcinoma. Starting from 500 ng of total RNA, TCR beta cDNA was produced with a primer in the constant region. Slightly modified ARM-PCR with three nested multiplex PCR rounds yielded TCR beta libraries. Investigators reported that the first two PCR rounds, at around 10 cycles each, used TRBV1-TRBV30 forward primers with a C-beta reverse primer. TCRdb re-analysed the multiplex PCR reads in MiXCR, keeping a single row per CDR3 protein. The sample holds over 250,000 distinct CDR3 sequences, approximately 58% seen once. Alongside blood RNA obtained from unsorted whole blood, germline DNA was also extracted. What was sequenced was peripheral blood. These receptors all stem from a woman aged 25 to 39 with primary liver carcinoma and hepatitis B virus infection.

To note about this clonotype: Given a much more abundant clone one base away, this may be a read error. The V gene is TRBV12-3 or TRBV12-4, the J gene TRBJ2-3; 9 nucleotides line up with TRBD2. V was pared by 4 bases and J by 2 bases, with 7 bases of the junction left unmatched. The CDR3 covers 16 residues. CDR3 sequence (DNA): TGTGCCAGCAGTTATTTGACTAGCGGCCCCACAGATACGCAGTATTTT. It yields the protein CASSYLTSGPTDTQYF.

A note on this clonotype: A much larger clone differs from this one at a single base, so this may be a read error. This chain connects TRBV4-3 to TRBJ2-7; 9 bases are a match to TRBD1. The CDR3 sequence is 16 residues long. Germline CDR1 reads LGHNA; CDR2 reads YSLEER. The CDR3, as DNA: TGCGCCAGCAGCCAAACCGGGACAGGGAGCTCCTACGAGCACTACTTC. It encodes CASSQTGTGSSYEHYF.

This clonotype appeared many times. The chain carries TRBV29-1 and TRBJ1-2; 7 bases line up with TRBD1. V shed 4 bases, J shed 7 bases, and the junction held 9 bases outside the gene matches. The CDR3 extends over 13 amino acids. CDR1 is SQVTM and CDR2 is ANQGSEA in the germline V gene. CDR3: CSVALVQGLGYTF. CDR3 nucleotides: TGCAGCGTTGCGTTAGTACAGGGGCTTGGCTACACCTTC.

Worth noting for this clonotype: A much larger clone lies a single base off, so this may be a read error. The V call is TRBV6-2 or TRBV6-3, the J call TRBJ2-1; no clear D. The CDR3 covers 12 residues. The V end lost 2 bases, the J end lost 6 bases, and 5 bases lay between the germline ends. The germline gives CDR1 MNHEY, CDR2 SVGEGT. The CDR3 sequence is CASSYQSNEQFF. The CDR3 DNA follows: TGTGCCAGCAGTTACCAGTCCAATGAGCAGTTCTTC.

In the case of this clonotype: Since the CDR3 does not end with the conserved phenylalanine or tryptophan, this likely comes from a read error. The rearrangement uses TRBV6-6 and TRBJ1-6; D gene unclear. The germline CDR1 and CDR2 sequences are MNHNY and SVGAGI (reference sequence). With 2 bases removed from V and 0 bases from J, the gap between germline ends came to 14 bases. CDR3 length: 18 residues. The CDR3 nucleotides read TGTGCCAGCAGTTACCCAAGTTCGGGAGGCTCCTATAATTCACCCCTCCACCTT. Protein: CASSYPSSGGSYNSPLHL.

Points on this clonotype: A much larger clone lies one base from this, so it may be a read error. No conserved phenylalanine or tryptophan is present at the end of the CDR3, so a read error is the likely explanation. The genes are TRBV4-1 and TRBJ1-1, with a tentative D call TRBD1 (6 bases). V lost 3 bases to trimming and J lost 3 bases, with 14 bases between them. Looked up from germline, CDR1 is MGHRA and CDR2 is YSYEKL. CDR3 length: 15 amino acids. The CDR3 bases are TGCGCCAGCAGCCATCAAGGGGGAGGCTACACTGAAGCTTTCCTT. Translating gives CASSHQGGGYTEAFL.

In regard to this clonotype: One base away lies a much larger clone, so this may be a sequencing read error. The chain has TRBV12-3 or TRBV12-4 and TRBJ2-1; 7 positions match TRBD2. The CDR3 consists of 17 residues. CDR3 coding DNA: TGTGGCAGCAGTCAGACGTCCGGGGCTAGCGGCTACAATGAGCAGTTCTTC. Translation: CGSSQTSGASGYNEQFF.

To note about this clonotype: One end of the junction fails to match germline, which may point to a read error. J is TRBJ2-1 and V is TRBV6-1, with 9 bases matching TRBD2. Germline assignment: CDR1 MNHNS and CDR2 SASEGT. This CDR3 spans 21 amino acids. The CDR3 region is CASLKGRLGTSRRSGHLEQLF. The CDR3 bases are TGTGCCAGCCTAAAGGGACGGCTCGGGACTAGCAGGAGATCAGGGCATTTGGAGCAGTTGTTC.

The CDR3 reads CASSLPGTQETQYF. The DNA for the CDR3 is TGTGCCAGCAGCTTGCCGGGGACCCAAGAGACCCAGTACTTC. The chain has TRBV13 and TRBJ2-5; the D gene could be TRBD1 or TRBD2 (5 bases each). Germline assignment: CDR1 PRHDT and CDR2 FYEKMQ (reference sequence). CDR3 length equals 14 residues. The V end lost 3 bases, the J end lost 1 base, and 9 bases lay between the germline ends.

On this clonotype: A much bigger clone sits one base away, suggesting this may be a read error. V is TRBV29-1 and J is TRBJ2-1; no reliable D call. The CDR3 length is 12 residues. Germline assignment: CDR1 SQVTM and CDR2 ANQGSEA. As DNA, the CDR3 is TGCAACGTTGAGAAGTCCTACAATGAGCAGTTCTTC. Amino acids: CNVEKSYNEQFF.

The rearrangement joins TRBV10-3 to TRBJ2-7; TRBD2 matches at 7 bases. This CDR3 has 14 amino acids. V lost 10 bases, J lost 0 bases, and 9 bases stayed unmatched. CDR1 is ENHRY, CDR2 SYGVKD, per germline. CDR3 in amino acids: CATSSVAGSYEQYF. The CDR3 DNA reads as TGTGCCACCTCCTCGGTAGCGGGCTCCTACGAGCAGTACTTC.

The chain employs TRBV25-1 and TRBJ1-4; 12 bases match TRBD1. The CDR3 contains 16 residues. After removal of 8 bases from V and 3 bases from J, the junction contained 7 bases not matched to a gene. Germline CDR1 reads MGHDK; CDR2 reads SYGVNS. CDR3 sequence (DNA): TGTGCCAGCCGGGGGGACAGGGGGCGGTCTAATGAAAAACTGTTTTTT. It yields the protein CASRGDRGRSNEKLFF.

This clonotype was recorded many times. J is TRBJ2-5 and V is TRBV12-3 or TRBV12-4, with D hard to call. Trimming took off 6 bases at V and 3 bases at J, with 14 bases between the two ends. The CDR3 covers 14 residues. In nucleotides, the CDR3 is TGTGCCAGCAGCTTGGCCAACGGAGAAGAGACCCAGTACTTC. Amino acid sequence: CASSLANGEETQYF.

As concerns this clonotype: The junction departs from germline at one end; a sequencing error may be responsible. This sequence joins TRBV10-3 and TRBJ2-7; 11 nucleotides line up with TRBD1. The germline gives CDR1 ENHRY, CDR2 SYGVKD. CDR3 length: 14 residues. The CDR3 loop reads CAIRGGQGDYEQCF. The CDR3 DNA reads as TGTGCCATCAGGGGGGGACAGGGGGATTACGAGCAGTGCTTC.

Concerning this clonotype itself: An end of the junction does not agree with germline; a read error may underlie this. The chain uses TRBV5-6 and TRBJ1-5; D unresolved. The CDR3 runs 12 residues. From germline, CDR1 is SGHDT and CDR2 YYEEEE. The CDR3 DNA reads TGTGCCAGCAGCTTTGGGCGTCAGTCCCAGCATTTT. Residues: CASSFGRQSQHF.

Note on this clonotype: The conserved phenylalanine or tryptophan normally closing the CDR3 is absent here, so this likely arose from a read error. This rearrangement joins TRBV12-3 or TRBV12-4 to TRBJ1-1; D gene unclear. V lost 10 bases to trimming and J lost 4 bases, with 16 bases between them. The length of the CDR3 is 13 residues. The CDR3 sequence is CAIRTRGSTEAFL. CDR3 coding DNA: TGTGCCATCAGAACCCGTGGATCCACTGAAGCTTTCCTT.

This clonotype was seen a few times. This may come from a read error, since a much larger clone is one base off. This chain uses TRBV11-3 with TRBJ1-1, with TRBD1 matching over 10 bases. Germline CDR1 SGHNT, CDR2 YENEEA. V gave up 1 base and J gave up 4 bases; unmatched junction bases: 3. The CDR3 has 15 amino acids. The chain's CDR3 is CASSLGTGGTTEAFF. CDR3 DNA sequence: TGTGCCAGCAGCTTAGGGACAGGGGGGACCACTGAAGCTTTCTTT.

Note on this clonotype: Its ends do not fully match the called genes, so a read error is possible. The chain has TRBV6-2 or TRBV6-3 and TRBJ2-1, with TRBD2 identical over 8 bases. There are 16 residues in the CDR3. CDR1 and CDR2 (germline): MNHEY, SVGEGT. The CDR3 bases are TGTGCCAGCAGTGGCGTCGGGAGGGCCTCCAACAATGAGCAGTTCTTC. Protein product: CASSGVGRASNNEQFF.

The chain links TRBV10-3 to TRBJ2-3; no clear D gene. V was shortened by 3 bases and J by 2 bases, with 6 bases between the two germline ends. The germline CDR1 and CDR2 sequences are ENHRY and SYGVKD. This CDR3 is built from 13 residues. The CDR3 reads CAISEGNTDTQYF. The CDR3 DNA reads TGTGCCATCAGTGAAGGTAACACAGATACGCAGTATTTT.

Remarks on this clonotype: A read error may be the cause here, since a much bigger clone is one base away. V usage is TRBV29-1 and J usage is TRBJ2-1; 10 bases match TRBD2. The CDR3 runs 14 residues. CDR1 is SQVTM and CDR2 is ANQGSEA in the germline V gene. V dropped 8 bases and J dropped 11; count of bases not matched to a gene: 15. CDR3 coding DNA: TGCAGCACGTCTAGCGGGAGTGTGGGTAATAAGCAGTTCTTC. Its translation is CSTSSGSVGNKQFF.

The chain links TRBV4-1 to TRBJ2-7, with D uncertain. Germline CDR1 is MGHRA and CDR2 is YSYEKL. The CDR3 sequence is 15 residues long. The V end was cut by 3 bases, the J end by 5 bases, with 17 bases between. In DNA, the CDR3 is TGCGCCAGCAGCCATCCCGCCTACCCCGAGCACGAGCAGTACTTC. It yields the protein CASSHPAYPEHEQYF.

This clonotype came up many times. This chain links TRBV6-2 or TRBV6-3 with TRBJ1-3, with D possibly being TRBD1 (5 bases). Trimming stripped 4 bases from V and 0 bases from J, with 10 bases between. This CDR3 has 15 amino acids. Germline loops: CDR1 MNHEY, CDR2 SVGEGT. CDR3 loop: CASSSDTGSGNTIYF. For the CDR3, the DNA is TGTGCCAGCAGTTCCGACACAGGCTCTGGAAACACCATATATTTT.

Turning to this clonotype: This sequence may be a read error, since a much larger clone differs from it by one base. The chain recombines TRBV6-6 with TRBJ2-7; D not resolved. Germline V gives CDR1 MNHNY, CDR2 SVGAGI (reference sequence). The CDR3 has 15 amino acids. The CDR3 DNA follows: TGTGACAGCAGTTACCCCGGATTAAGCTCCTACGAGCAGTACTTC. It codes for CDSSYPGLSSYEQYF.

In the case of this clonotype: A junction end diverges from the germline sequence, so it may reflect a read error. J is TRBJ2-3 and V is TRBV4-1; D uncertain. The germline gives CDR1 MGHRA, CDR2 YSYEKL. The CDR3 has 13 amino acids. CDR3 sequence (DNA): TGCACCAGCAGCAGGTTGATCACAGATACGCAGTATTTT. Residues: CTSSRLITDTQYF.

The V and J genes are TRBV20-1 and TRBJ2-7, with 7 bases matching TRBD2. CDR1 is DFQATT, CDR2 SNEGSKA, per germline (reference sequence). After removal of 6 bases from V and 2 bases from J, the junction contained 10 bases not matched to a gene. This CDR3 contains 14 residues. This chain's CDR3 is CSANPSGGTYEQYF. The CDR3 DNA reads TGCAGTGCGAATCCTAGCGGAGGTACCTACGAGCAGTACTTC.

As concerns this clonotype: This may arise from a read error, as a much more abundant clone is one base away. This chain links TRBV12-3 or TRBV12-4 with TRBJ1-5; D unclear. V lost 8 bases and J lost 4, with 12 bases in between. The CDR3 contains 13 residues. The CDR3 DNA follows: TGTGCCAGCGACCAAGCAGCAAATCAGCCCCAGCATTTT. Translation: CASDQAANQPQHF.

The CDR3, as DNA: TGTGCCAGCAGCCAAGATTGGACCCGGGGGGTCTACGAGCAGTACTTC. It translates to CASSQDWTRGVYEQYF. The chain uses TRBV4-2 and TRBJ2-7, with 7 positions matching TRBD2. The CDR3 runs 16 residues. V gave up 0 bases and J gave up 3 bases; unmatched junction bases: 8. CDR1 and CDR2 from the germline V gene are LGHNA and YNFKEQ.

For this clonotype: A read error is possible here, since a much larger clone lies one base away. The CDR3 nucleotides are TGCGCCAGCAGCTTCCAACTAGCGGATGTCTACGAGCAGTACTTC. It translates to CASSFQLADVYEQYF. The V call is TRBV4-3, the J call TRBJ2-7; 8 bases are shared with TRBD2. Germline V CDR1 and CDR2: LGHNA, YSLEER. After removal of 5 bases from V and 3 bases from J, the junction contained 9 bases not matched to a gene. This CDR3 contains 15 residues.